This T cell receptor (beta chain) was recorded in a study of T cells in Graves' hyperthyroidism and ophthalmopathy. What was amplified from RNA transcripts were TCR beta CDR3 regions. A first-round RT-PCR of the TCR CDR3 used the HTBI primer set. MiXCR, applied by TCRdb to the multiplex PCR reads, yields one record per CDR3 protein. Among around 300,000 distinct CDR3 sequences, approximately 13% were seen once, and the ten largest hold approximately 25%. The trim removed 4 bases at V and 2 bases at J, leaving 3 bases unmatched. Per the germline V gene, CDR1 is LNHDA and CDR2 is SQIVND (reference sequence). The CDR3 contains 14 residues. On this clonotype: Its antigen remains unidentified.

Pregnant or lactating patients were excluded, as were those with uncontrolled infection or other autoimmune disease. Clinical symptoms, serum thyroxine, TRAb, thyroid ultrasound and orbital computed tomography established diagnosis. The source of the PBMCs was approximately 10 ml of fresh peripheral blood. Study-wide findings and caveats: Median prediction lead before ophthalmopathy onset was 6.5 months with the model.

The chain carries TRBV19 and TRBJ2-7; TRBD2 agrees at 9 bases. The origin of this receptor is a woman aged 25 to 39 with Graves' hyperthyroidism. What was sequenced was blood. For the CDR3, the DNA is TGTGCCAGTAGTAGAGCGGGAGGAACCTACGAGCAGTACTTC. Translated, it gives CASSRAGGTYEQYF.